Shown below are 14 T cell receptor beta chains from a single sample sequenced in a study of blood T cells in healthy people across ages. Primers used in a second PCR of roughly 6 to 12 cycles were a sample-barcoded 5' primer and a J-beta primer mix. TCRdb processed the 5' RACE reads anew with MiXCR; each CDR3 protein has one entry. The sample has about 570,000 distinct CDR3 sequences; about 29% are singletons. Another study also made use of these data, one on T cells of mothers and their children.

Material for sequencing was blood. The receptors were sampled from a boy aged 2-9 years in good health.

The genes are TRBV11-2 and TRBJ2-7; 7 bases map to TRBD2. The CDR3 totals 14 residues. Trimming took 6 bases from V and 3 from J; bases not matched to a gene: 8. Germline assignment: CDR1 SGHAT and CDR2 FQNNGV. CDR3 loop: CASRSSGDHYEQYF. The CDR3 nucleotides read TGTGCCAGCAGATCTAGCGGAGATCACTACGAGCAGTACTTC.

The chain couples TRBV6-2 or TRBV6-3 to TRBJ1-5, with 8 bases that match TRBD1. CDR3 length equals 16 residues. Trimming at V came to 2 bases and at J to 2 bases, leaving 5 bases not matched to a gene. CDR1 is MNHEY and CDR2 is SVGEGT in the germline V gene. The CDR3 loop reads CASSYNRGNRNQPQHF. In nucleotides, the CDR3 is TGTGCCAGCAGTTACAACAGGGGGAATCGCAATCAGCCCCAGCATTTT.

The chain is built from TRBV11-2 and TRBJ2-5; unclear D gene. The CDR3 contains 14 residues. V lost 5 bases and J lost 2, with 12 bases in between. The germline V gene has CDR1 SGHAT and CDR2 FQNNGV. CDR3 sequence: CASSTASKQETQYF. CDR3 bases: TGTGCCAGCAGCACCGCCTCCAAGCAAGAGACCCAGTACTTC.

The CDR3 coding sequence is TGTGCCAGCTCACCCGGGGACACCTATACGCAGTATTTT. This gives the protein CASSPGDTYTQYF. This rearrangement joins TRBV18 to TRBJ2-3, with D perhaps matching TRBD1 (6 bases). V lost 3 bases and J lost 7, with 11 bases in between. CDR1 is KGHSH, CDR2 LQKENI, per germline. The CDR3 consists of 13 residues. The full variable domain, in which reference TRBV18 and TRBJ2-3 provide the parts outside the CDR3, is NAGVMQNPRHLVRRRGQEARLRCSPMKGHSHVYWYRQLPEEGLKFMVYLQKENIIDESGMPKERFSAEFPKEGPSILRIQQVVRGDSAAYFCASSPGDTYTQYFGPGTRLTVL.

The sample holds a few counts of this clonotype. This chain links TRBV7-9 with TRBJ2-5, with TRBD2 matching 10 bases. CDR1 is SEHNR, CDR2 FQNEAQ, per germline (reference sequence). This CDR3 has 15 amino acids. Trimming cost V 3 bases and J 4 bases; bases outside gene matches: 5. Here the CDR3 DNA reads TGTGCCAGCAGCTTTTCTAGCGGGAGCCCAGAGACCCAGTACTTC. Protein product: CASSFSSGSPETQYF.

The rearrangement uses TRBV15 and TRBJ1-4; D is uncertain. The length of the CDR3 is 15 residues. Between the trimmed V and J ends, which lost 0 bases and 8 bases, there was a span of 13 bases. CDR1 LNHNV and CDR2 YYDKDF come from the germline V gene (reference sequence). The CDR3 DNA is TGTGCCACCAGCAGAGAGGGTTCGGGTGACGAAAAACTGTTTTTT. Translation gives CATSREGSGDEKLFF.

Concerning this clonotype itself: At one end the junction does not follow the germline gene, possibly because of a read error. The rearrangement joins TRBV24-1 to TRBJ1-3; the D is unclear. CDR1 KGHDR and CDR2 SFDVKD come from the germline V gene. The length of the CDR3 is 15 residues. Written as DNA, the CDR3 is TGTGCCACCAGTGGGGAGGGATGCTCTGGAAACGCCATATATTTT. Its protein is CATSGEGCSGNAIYF.

This chain joins TRBV9 and TRBJ2-3; possibly TRBD1 for D (6 bases). The CDR3 extends over 15 amino acids. Germline assignment: CDR1 SGDLS and CDR2 YYNGEE. The V end was cut by 4 bases, the J end by 0 bases, with 12 bases between. The CDR3 DNA sequence: TGTGCCAGCAGCCTGAGGGGGTATAGCACAGATACGCAGTATTTT. Encoded protein: CASSLRGYSTDTQYF.

The rearrangement links TRBV4-2 to TRBJ1-5; a weak D match, TRBD1 (5 bases). Trimming shortened V by 0 bases and J by 5 bases, and 17 bases separated the two germline ends. Germline CDR1 reads LGHNA; CDR2 reads YNFKEQ. CDR3 length: 17 residues. The CDR3 spells CASSQDGTLKVYQPQHF. CDR3 DNA sequence: TGTGCCAGCAGCCAAGATGGGACCCTGAAAGTTTATCAGCCCCAGCATTTT.

The chain uses TRBV12-3 or TRBV12-4 and TRBJ2-2, with D unresolved. The V and J ends lost 4 bases and 6 bases respectively, with 3 bases between them. The CDR3 runs 11 residues. CDR3 sequence (DNA): TGTGCCAGCAGTTGGGCCGGGGAGCTGTTTTTT. Translated: CASSWAGELFF.

This sequence joins TRBV19 and TRBJ1-1; D may be TRBD1 (6 bases). The V gene lost 7 bases and the J gene lost 0 bases, with 12 bases spanning the gap. The CDR3 runs to 14 residues. Germline V gives CDR1 LNHDA, CDR2 SQIVND (reference sequence). The CDR3, as DNA: TGTGCCAGTACCCCGACAGGCATGAACACTGAAGCTTTCTTT. Protein sequence: CASTPTGMNTEAFF. Full variable domain (rest looked up from reference TRBV19 and TRBJ1-1): DGGITQSPKYLFRKEGQNVTLSCEQNLNHDAMYWYRQDPGQGLRLIYYSQIVNDFQKGDIAEGYSVSREKKESFPLTVTSAQKNPTAFYLCASTPTGMNTEAFFGQGTRLTVV.

V and J are TRBV6-5 and TRBJ1-5; D gene uncertain. The germline gives CDR1 MNHEY, CDR2 SVGAGI. CDR3 length: 12 amino acids. Deletions cut 4 bases from V and 12 bases from J, with 13 bases between. CDR3 coding DNA: TGTGCCAGCAGTTTAGGCCATGGGGTCCAGCATTTT. This sequence encodes CASSLGHGVQHF.

The chain links TRBV20-1 to TRBJ1-2; unclear D gene. This CDR3 region has 14 residues. V dropped 3 bases and J dropped 4 bases, with 15 bases sitting between them. Looked up from germline, CDR1 is DFQATT and CDR2 is SNEGSKA (reference sequence). This CDR3 reads CSASRPENLYGYTF. For the CDR3, the DNA is TGCAGTGCTAGCCGGCCAGAAAACCTCTATGGCTACACCTTC.

The chain carries TRBV27 and TRBJ2-1; 10 bases agree with TRBD2. After removal of 5 bases from V and 0 bases from J, the junction contained 13 bases not matched to a gene. Germline lookup yields CDR1 MNHEY and CDR2 SMNVEV (reference sequence). This CDR3 has 19 residues. In DNA, the CDR3 is TGTGCCAGCAGTCCCGAGATTAGCGGGGGGCTAAGCTCCTACAATGAGCAGTTCTTC. Translation gives CASSPEISGGLSSYNEQFF.